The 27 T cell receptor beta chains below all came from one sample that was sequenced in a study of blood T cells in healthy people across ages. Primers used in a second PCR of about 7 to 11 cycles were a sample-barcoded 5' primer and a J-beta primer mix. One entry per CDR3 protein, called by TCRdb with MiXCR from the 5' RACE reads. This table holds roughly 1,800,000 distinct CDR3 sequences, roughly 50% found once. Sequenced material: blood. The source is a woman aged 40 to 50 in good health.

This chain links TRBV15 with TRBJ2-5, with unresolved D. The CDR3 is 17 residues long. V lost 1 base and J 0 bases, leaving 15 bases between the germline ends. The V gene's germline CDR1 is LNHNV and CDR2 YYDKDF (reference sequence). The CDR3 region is CATSRGRSSWDQETQYF. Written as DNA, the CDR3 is TGTGCCACCAGCAGAGGGCGCAGCTCCTGGGACCAAGAGACCCAGTACTTC.

The CDR3 loop is CSVEEQVGRADTQYF. In DNA, the CDR3 is TGCAGCGTTGAAGAACAAGTAGGTAGGGCAGATACGCAGTATTTT. The J gene is TRBJ2-3, the V gene TRBV29-1; D gene uncertain. This CDR3 has 15 amino acids. V was cut by 0 bases and J by 4 bases, with 14 bases left in between. Looked up from germline, CDR1 is SQVTM and CDR2 is ANQGSEA.

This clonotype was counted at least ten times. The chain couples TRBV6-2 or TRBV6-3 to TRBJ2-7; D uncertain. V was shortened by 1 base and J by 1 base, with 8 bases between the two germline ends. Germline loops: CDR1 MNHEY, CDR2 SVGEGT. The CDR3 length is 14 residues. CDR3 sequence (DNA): TGTGCCAGCAGTTACTACGGTACGTCCTACGAGCAGTACTTC. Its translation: CASSYYGTSYEQYF.

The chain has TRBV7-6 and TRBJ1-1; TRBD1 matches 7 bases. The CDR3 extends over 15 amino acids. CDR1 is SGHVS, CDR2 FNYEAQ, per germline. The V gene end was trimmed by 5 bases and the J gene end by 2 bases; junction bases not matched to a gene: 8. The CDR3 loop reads CASSLRDRANTEAFF. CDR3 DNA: TGTGCCAGCAGCCTAAGGGACAGAGCTAACACTGAAGCTTTCTTT.

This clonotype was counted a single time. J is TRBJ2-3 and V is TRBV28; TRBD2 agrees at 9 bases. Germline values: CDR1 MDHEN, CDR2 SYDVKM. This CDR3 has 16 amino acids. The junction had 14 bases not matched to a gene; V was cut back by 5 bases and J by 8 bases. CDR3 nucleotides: TGTGCCAGCAGTCTAGCGGGGTCGCCCTCGGGGGTTACGCAGTATTTT. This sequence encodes CASSLAGSPSGVTQYF.

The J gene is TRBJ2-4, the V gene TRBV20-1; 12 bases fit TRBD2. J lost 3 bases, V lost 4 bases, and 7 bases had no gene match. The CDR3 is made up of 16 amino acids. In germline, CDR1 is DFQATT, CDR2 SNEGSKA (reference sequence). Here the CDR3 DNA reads TGCAGTGCTATTCTCGGGACTAGCGGGCACAAAAACATTCAGTACTTC. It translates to CSAILGTSGHKNIQYF.

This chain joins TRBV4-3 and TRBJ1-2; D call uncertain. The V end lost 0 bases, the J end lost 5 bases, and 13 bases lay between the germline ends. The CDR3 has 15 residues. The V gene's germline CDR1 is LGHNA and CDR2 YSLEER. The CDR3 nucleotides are TGCGCCAGCAGCCAAGAACCTCCGGGTCTATATGGCTACACCTTC. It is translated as CASSQEPPGLYGYTF.

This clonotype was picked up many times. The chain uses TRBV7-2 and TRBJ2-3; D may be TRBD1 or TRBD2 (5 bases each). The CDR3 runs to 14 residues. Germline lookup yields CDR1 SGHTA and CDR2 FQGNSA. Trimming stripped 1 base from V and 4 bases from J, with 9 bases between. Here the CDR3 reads CASSLVGPSDTQYF. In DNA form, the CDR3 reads TGTGCCAGCAGCTTAGTGGGACCATCAGATACGCAGTATTTT.

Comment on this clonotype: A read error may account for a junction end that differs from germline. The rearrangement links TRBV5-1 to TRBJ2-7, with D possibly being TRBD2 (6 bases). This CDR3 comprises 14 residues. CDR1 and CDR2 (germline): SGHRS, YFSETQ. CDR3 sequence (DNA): TGCGCCAGCAGCTTAACGGGGCAGGACTACGTGCAGTACTTC. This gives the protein CASSLTGQDYVQYF.

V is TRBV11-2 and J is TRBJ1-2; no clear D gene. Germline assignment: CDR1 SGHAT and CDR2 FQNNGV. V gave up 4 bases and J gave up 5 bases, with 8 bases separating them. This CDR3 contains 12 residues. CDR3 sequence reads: CASSSGWYGYTF. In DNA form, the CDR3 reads TGTGCCAGCAGCTCCGGTTGGTATGGCTACACCTTC. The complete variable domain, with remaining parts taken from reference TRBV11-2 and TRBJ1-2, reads EAGVAQSPRYKIIEKRQSVAFWCNPISGHATLYWYQQILGQGPKLLIQFQNNGVVDDSQLPKDRFSAERLKGVDSTLKIQPAKLEDSAVYLCASSSGWYGYTFGSGTRLTVV.

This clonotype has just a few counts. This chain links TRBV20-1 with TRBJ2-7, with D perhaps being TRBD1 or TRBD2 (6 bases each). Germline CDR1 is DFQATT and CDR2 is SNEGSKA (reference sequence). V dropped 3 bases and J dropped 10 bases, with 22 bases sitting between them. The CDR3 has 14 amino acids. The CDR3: CSASPSGGADEQYF. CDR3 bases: TGCAGTGCTAGCCCGTCCGGGGGCGCGGATGAACAGTACTTC.

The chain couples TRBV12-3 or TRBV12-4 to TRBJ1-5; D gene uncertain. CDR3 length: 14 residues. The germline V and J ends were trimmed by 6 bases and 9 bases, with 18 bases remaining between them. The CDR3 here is CASSELGTVSPQHF. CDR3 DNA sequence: TGTGCCAGCAGCGAACTGGGAACCGTATCGCCCCAGCATTTT.

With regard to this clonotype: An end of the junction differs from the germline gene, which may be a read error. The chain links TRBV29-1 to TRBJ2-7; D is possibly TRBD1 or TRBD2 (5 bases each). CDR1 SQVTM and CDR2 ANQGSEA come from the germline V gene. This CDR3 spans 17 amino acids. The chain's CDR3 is CSVEDLGQSGSSCEQYF. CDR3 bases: TGCAGCGTTGAAGATCTGGGGCAGAGCGGAAGCTCCTGCGAGCAGTACTTC.

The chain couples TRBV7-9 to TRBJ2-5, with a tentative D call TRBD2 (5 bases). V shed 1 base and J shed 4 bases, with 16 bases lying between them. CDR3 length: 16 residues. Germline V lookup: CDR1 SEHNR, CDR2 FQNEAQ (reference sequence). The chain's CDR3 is CASSLVLGWATETQYF. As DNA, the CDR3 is TGTGCCAGCAGCTTAGTACTAGGATGGGCAACAGAGACCCAGTACTTC.

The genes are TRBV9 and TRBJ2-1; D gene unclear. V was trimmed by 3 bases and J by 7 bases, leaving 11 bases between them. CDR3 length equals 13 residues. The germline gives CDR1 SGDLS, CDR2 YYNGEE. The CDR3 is CASSETLVNEQFF. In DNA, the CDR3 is TGTGCCAGCAGCGAGACCCTGGTGAATGAGCAGTTCTTC. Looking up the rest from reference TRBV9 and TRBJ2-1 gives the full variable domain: DSGVTQTPKHLITATGQRVTLRCSPRSGDLSVYWYQQSLDQGLQFLIQYYNGEERAKGNILERFSAQQFPDLHSELNLSSLELGDSALYFCASSETLVNEQFFGPGTRLTVL.

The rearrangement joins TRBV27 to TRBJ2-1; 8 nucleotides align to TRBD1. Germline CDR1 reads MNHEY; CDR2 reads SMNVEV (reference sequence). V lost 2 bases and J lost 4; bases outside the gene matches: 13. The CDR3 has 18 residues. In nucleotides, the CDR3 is TGTGCCAGCAGTTTAATCTTTAGGACAGGGAGTCTTTACAATGAGCAGTTCTTC. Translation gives CASSLIFRTGSLYNEQFF.

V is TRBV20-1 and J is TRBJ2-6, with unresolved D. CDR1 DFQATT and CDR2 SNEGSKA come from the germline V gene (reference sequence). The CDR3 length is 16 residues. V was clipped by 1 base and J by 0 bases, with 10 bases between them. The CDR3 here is CSARGGKSSGANVLTF. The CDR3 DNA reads TGCAGTGCTAGAGGTGGTAAAAGCTCTGGGGCCAACGTCCTGACTTTC.

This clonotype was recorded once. The CDR3 DNA is TGTGCCAGCAGCTTAGAATCCGACACGAGCTCCTATAATTCACCCCTCCACTTT. It encodes CASSLESDTSSYNSPLHF. The chain combines TRBV7-6 with TRBJ1-6; D not certain. CDR1 is SGHVS, CDR2 FNYEAQ, per germline. V gave up 1 base and J gave up 0 bases, with 13 bases separating them. The CDR3 loop spans 18 amino acids. Full variable domain (remainder filled in from reference TRBV7-6 and TRBJ1-6): GAGVSQSPRYKVTKRGQDVALRCDPISGHVSLYWYRQALGQGPEFLTYFNYEAQQDKSGLPNDRFSAERPEGSISTLTIQRTEQRDSAMYRCASSLESDTSSYNSPLHFGNGTRLTVT.

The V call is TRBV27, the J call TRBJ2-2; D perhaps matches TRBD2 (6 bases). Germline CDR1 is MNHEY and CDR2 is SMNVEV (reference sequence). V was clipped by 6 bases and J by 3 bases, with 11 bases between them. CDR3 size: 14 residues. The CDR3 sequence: CASRGGLHTGELFF. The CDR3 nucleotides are TGTGCCAGCAGGGGAGGACTCCACACCGGGGAGCTGTTTTTT.

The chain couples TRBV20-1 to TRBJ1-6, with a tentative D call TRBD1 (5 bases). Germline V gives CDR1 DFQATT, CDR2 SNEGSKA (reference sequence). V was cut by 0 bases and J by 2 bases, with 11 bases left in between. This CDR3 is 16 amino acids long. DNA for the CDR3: TGCAGTGCTAGAGATGGGGGTACAACCTATAATTCACCCCTCCACTTT. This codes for CSARDGGTTYNSPLHF.

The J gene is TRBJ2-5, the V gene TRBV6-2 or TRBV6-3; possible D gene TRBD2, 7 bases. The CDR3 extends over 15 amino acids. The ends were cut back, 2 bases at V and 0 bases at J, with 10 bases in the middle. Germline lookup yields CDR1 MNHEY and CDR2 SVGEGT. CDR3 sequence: CASSYGGANQETQYF. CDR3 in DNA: TGTGCCAGCAGTTACGGGGGGGCCAACCAAGAGACCCAGTACTTC.

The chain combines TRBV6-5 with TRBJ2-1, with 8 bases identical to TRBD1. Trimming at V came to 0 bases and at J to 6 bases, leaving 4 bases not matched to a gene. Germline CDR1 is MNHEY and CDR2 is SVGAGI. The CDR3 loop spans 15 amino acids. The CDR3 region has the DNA TGTGCCAGCAGTTACTCCCCGGGACAGGCCAATGAGCAGTTCTTC. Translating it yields CASSYSPGQANEQFF.

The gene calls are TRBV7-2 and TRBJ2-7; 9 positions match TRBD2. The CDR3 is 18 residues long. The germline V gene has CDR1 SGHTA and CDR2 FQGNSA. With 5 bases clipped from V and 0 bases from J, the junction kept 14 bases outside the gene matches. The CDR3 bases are TGTGCCAGCAGCGAAAGGCGGACTAGCGTCTCTAGCTCCTACGAGCAGTACTTC. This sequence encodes CASSERRTSVSSSYEQYF. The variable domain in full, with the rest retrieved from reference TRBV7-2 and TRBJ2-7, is GAGVSQSPSNKVTEKGKDVELRCDPISGHTALYWYRQSLGQGLEFLIYFQGNSAPDKSGLPSDRFSAERTGGSVSTLTIQRTQQEDSAVYLCASSERRTSVSSSYEQYFGPGTRLTVT.

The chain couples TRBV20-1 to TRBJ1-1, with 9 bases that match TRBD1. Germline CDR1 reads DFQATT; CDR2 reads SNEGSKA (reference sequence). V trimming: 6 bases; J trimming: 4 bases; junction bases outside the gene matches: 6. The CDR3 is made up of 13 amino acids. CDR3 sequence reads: CSAKGQGFTEAFF. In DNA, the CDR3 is TGCAGTGCCAAGGGACAGGGTTTCACTGAAGCTTTCTTT.

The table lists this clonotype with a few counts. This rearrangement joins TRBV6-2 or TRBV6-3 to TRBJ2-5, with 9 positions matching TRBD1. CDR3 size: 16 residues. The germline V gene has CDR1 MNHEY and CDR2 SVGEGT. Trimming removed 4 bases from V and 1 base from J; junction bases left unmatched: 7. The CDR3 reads CASSWPQGAIQETQYF. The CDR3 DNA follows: TGTGCCAGCAGTTGGCCACAGGGGGCCATCCAAGAGACCCAGTACTTC.

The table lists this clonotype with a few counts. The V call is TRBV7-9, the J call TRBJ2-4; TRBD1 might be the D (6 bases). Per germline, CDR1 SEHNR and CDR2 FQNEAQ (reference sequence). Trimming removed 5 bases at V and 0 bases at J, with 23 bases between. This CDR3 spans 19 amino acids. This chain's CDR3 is CASSERGGWGNEAKNIQYF. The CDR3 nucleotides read TGTGCCAGCAGCGAAAGAGGGGGTTGGGGTAATGAAGCCAAAAACATTCAGTACTTC.

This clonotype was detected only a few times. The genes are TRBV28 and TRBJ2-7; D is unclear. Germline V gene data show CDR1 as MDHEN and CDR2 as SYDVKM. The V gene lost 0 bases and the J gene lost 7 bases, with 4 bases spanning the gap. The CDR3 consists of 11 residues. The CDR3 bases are TGTGCCAGCAGTTTATGGATGGAGCAGTACTTC. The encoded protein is CASSLWMEQYF.